The 27 T cell receptor beta chains below all came from one sample that was sequenced in a study of tumor-infiltrating lymphocytes in primary liver carcinoma. TCR beta cDNA was reverse-transcribed from about 550 ng of total RNA. The reaction used a constant-region primer and ProtoScript II reverse transcriptase. Each TCR beta library was derived from three nested multiplex PCR rounds that employed slightly modified ARM-PCR. Running roughly 10 cycles apiece, the first two PCR rounds relied on TRBV1-TRBV30 forward primers together with a C-beta reverse primer. MiXCR was run by TCRdb on the multiplex PCR reads, yielding one entry per CDR3 protein. Found here are fewer than 250,000 distinct CDR3 sequences, less than 75% of them singletons; the top ten hold roughly 6.4%. Germline DNA was also extracted, while the blood RNA originated from unsorted whole blood. The source material was peripheral blood. Receptors were obtained from an older woman with primary liver carcinoma and hepatitis B virus infection.

Details on this clonotype: The CDR3 does not close with the conserved phenylalanine or tryptophan, likely indicating a read error. CDR3 amino acids: CTSSPGERDYIDTQYC. For the CDR3, the DNA is TGTACCAGCAGTCCGGGAGAGAGAGATTATATAGATACGCAGTATTGT. This chain connects TRBV6-1 to TRBJ2-3; the D gene is possibly TRBD2 (6 bases). Germline assignment: CDR1 MNHNS and CDR2 SASEGT. This CDR3 contains 16 residues.

This clonotype appeared a single time. This sequence may be a read error, since a much larger clone differs from it by one base. This sequence joins TRBV5-4 and TRBJ1-2, with D unresolved. Trimming pared 3 bases from V and 5 bases from J, leaving 14 bases between. Germline lookup yields CDR1 SGHNT and CDR2 YYREEE (reference sequence). This CDR3 region has 14 residues. CDR3 residues: CASSSPPGGYGYTF. For the CDR3, the DNA is TGTGCCAGCAGCTCCCCCCCGGGCGGTTATGGCTACACCTTC. Full variable domain (remainder filled in from reference TRBV5-4 and TRBJ1-2): ETGVTQSPTHLIKTRGQQVTLRCSSQSGHNTVSWYQQALGQGPQFIFQYYREEENGRGNFPPRFSGLQFPNYSSELNVNALELDDSALYLCASSSPPGGYGYTFGSGTRLTVV.

As regards this clonotype: A much larger clone differs from this one at a single base, so this may be a read error. The chain employs TRBV5-1 and TRBJ1-4; D is undetermined. Germline assignment: CDR1 SGHRS and CDR2 YFSETQ. This CDR3 comprises 14 residues. The germline V and J ends were trimmed by 0 bases and 5 bases, with 8 bases remaining between them. Here the CDR3 DNA reads TGCGCCAGCAGCTTGGTCAGGTTAAATGAAAAACTGTTTTTT. Translation: CASSLVRLNEKLFF. Together with reference TRBV5-1 and TRBJ1-4, the CDR3 gives the full variable domain: KAGVTQTPRYLIKTRGQQVTLSCSPISGHRSVSWYQQTPGQGLQFLFEYFSETQRNKGNFPGRFSGRQFSNSRSEMNVSTLELGDSALYLCASSLVRLNEKLFFGSGTQLSVL.

A remark on this clonotype: The conserved final phenylalanine or tryptophan is absent from the CDR3, which likely points to a read error. This rearrangement joins TRBV11-3 to TRBJ2-1; 12 positions agree with TRBD2. CDR3 length: 14 amino acids. V dropped 4 bases and J dropped 10; count of bases not matched to a gene: 5. Germline lookup yields CDR1 SGHNT and CDR2 YENEEA. CDR3 in amino acids: CASSSSGRVAEQFS. The CDR3 coding sequence is TGTGCCAGCAGCTCTAGCGGGAGGGTCGCGGAGCAGTTCTCC.

Worth noting for this clonotype: The CDR3 does not end in the conserved phenylalanine or tryptophan, so this is likely a read error. The DNA is left out, because the CDR3 cannot be placed on it with certainty; the CDR3 is given as TCRdb lists it. The genes are TRBV6-5 and TRBJ2-1; TRBD2, the D gene given by the table, was not confirmed from the DNA. The CDR3 extends over 16 residues, inclusive of both ends. The germline V gene has CDR1 MNHEY and CDR2 SVGAGI. The CDR3 reads CASSPPGLAVHNELFI.

Of note for this clonotype: One end of the junction varies from germline; a read error may be responsible. This chain links TRBV11-2 with TRBJ2-1, with a tentative D call TRBD2 (6 bases). Germline V CDR1 and CDR2: SGHAT, FQNNGV. The CDR3 runs 12 residues. CDR3 loop: CASSSDYNEQFF. CDR3 in DNA: TGTGCCAGCAGCTCGGACTACAATGAGCAATTCTTC. Supplemented by reference TRBV11-2 and TRBJ2-1, the full variable domain reads EAGVAQSPRYKIIEKRQSVAFWCNPISGHATLYWYQQILGQGPKLLIQFQNNGVVDDSQLPKDRFSAERLKGVDSTLKIQPAKLEDSAVYLCASSSDYNEQFFGPGTRLTVL.

In this sample, this clonotype is medium-sized. The chain couples TRBV11-1 to TRBJ1-2, with unresolved D. V was shortened by 4 bases and J by 6 bases, with 12 bases between the two germline ends. The CDR3 length is 13 residues. Germline lookup yields CDR1 SGHAT and CDR2 FQDESV (reference sequence). The CDR3 nucleotides are TGTGCCAGCAGCTCAACTTTACACCATGGCTACACCTTC. It specifies CASSSTLHHGYTF.

Of note for this clonotype: Because it lacks the conserved phenylalanine or tryptophan at the end, this CDR3 is likely a read error. The chain links TRBV28 to TRBJ2-7, with D possibly matching TRBD2 (5 bases). Germline CDR1 is MDHEN and CDR2 is SYDVKM. CDR3 length: 14 residues. CDR3 DNA: TGTGTCAGCACCCCGAGGGCTCTGTCCCTGGAGCAGTACATC. This sequence encodes CVSTPRALSLEQYI.

This chain joins TRBV29-1 and TRBJ2-7, with 7 positions matching TRBD1. Unmatched junction bases numbered 7, after V lost 6 bases and J lost 2 bases. The CDR3 length is 13 residues. The germline gives CDR1 SQVTM, CDR2 ANQGSEA. The CDR3 bases are TGCAGCGTCCGGGGACAGAACCCCTACGAGCAGTACTTC. Translating gives CSVRGQNPYEQYF.

This clonotype was seen only once. A much more abundant neighbour one base away suggests this may be a read error. The rearrangement uses TRBV6-6 and TRBJ2-7; D remains ambiguous. The CDR3 length is 14 residues. Germline CDR1 reads MNHNY; CDR2 reads SVGAGI (reference sequence). CDR3: CASSYRQASFEQYF. The CDR3 DNA is TGTGCCAGCAGTTACAGGCAGGCGTCCTTCGAGCAGTACTTC.

Remarks on this clonotype: Compared with germline, one end of the junction differs, possibly owing to a read error. The chain is built from TRBV29-1 and TRBJ2-1; 12 positions match TRBD2. The CDR3 length is 12 residues. CDR1 and CDR2 from the germline V gene are SQVTM and ANQGSEA. The CDR3 is CSATSGSHKQLF. The CDR3 DNA reads as TGCAGCGCGACTAGCGGGAGCCATAAGCAGCTCTTC.

Concerning this clonotype: This may be a read error, as it is one base from a much larger clone. This chain joins TRBV12-3 or TRBV12-4 and TRBJ2-2; D is uncertain. The CDR3 has 16 amino acids. CDR3 nucleotide sequence: TGTGCCGGCAGTTTTGCCCGTCGGCTCAACACCGGGGAGCTGTTTTTT. Its protein product is CAGSFARRLNTGELFF.

This clonotype was seen at least ten times. The CDR3 reads CASSQAVRAGGQETQYF. DNA for the CDR3: TGTGCCAGCAGCCAAGCGGTCAGAGCGGGAGGGCAAGAGACCCAGTACTTC. The chain joins TRBV4-2 to TRBJ2-5; 10 bases agree with TRBD2. The CDR3 has 17 amino acids. Losses at the gene ends were 1 base for V and 2 bases for J; bases not matched to a gene: 7. Germline CDR1 and CDR2: LGHNA and YNFKEQ.

The CDR3 reads CASSVGDTQYF. The CDR3 DNA reads as TGTGCCAGCAGCGTAGGGGATACGCAGTATTTT. This chain joins TRBV9 and TRBJ2-3; no definite D call. The CDR3 is 11 residues long. Trimming shortened V by 0 bases and J by 6 bases, and 2 bases separated the two germline ends. Germline CDR1 SGDLS, CDR2 YYNGEE.

This clonotype was recorded at least ten times. The J gene is TRBJ2-3, the V gene TRBV6-5; the D is unclear. Germline loops: CDR1 MNHEY, CDR2 SVGAGI. CDR3 length equals 12 residues. The V end lost 6 bases, the J end lost 5 bases, and 9 bases lay between the germline ends. CDR3 sequence: CASSPSGDTQYF. CDR3 bases: TGTGCCAGCAGCCCCTCGGGAGATACGCAGTATTTT.

Only a few counts were recorded for this clonotype. The chain employs TRBV7-9 and TRBJ2-2; D is possibly TRBD1 or TRBD2 (5 bases each). The CDR3 spans 16 residues. V was trimmed by 4 bases and J by 1 base, leaving 13 bases between them. From germline, CDR1 is SEHNR and CDR2 FQNEAQ (reference sequence). This chain's CDR3 is CASSSREGQNTGELFF. CDR3 nucleotides: TGTGCCAGCAGCTCACGTGAGGGGCAGAACACCGGGGAGCTGTTTTTT.

This clonotype was picked up a small number of times. The junction does not match germline at one end; this may be a read error. V gene TRBV4-1 combines with J gene TRBJ2-7, with D possibly called TRBD1 or TRBD2 (6 bases each). This CDR3 has 15 residues. Looked up from germline, CDR1 is MGHRA and CDR2 is YSYEKL. CDR3 in amino acids: CTSSHPGEGGKERYF. The DNA for the CDR3 is TGCACCAGCAGCCACCCTGGAGAAGGGGGGAAAGAGCGGTACTTC.

The rearrangement joins TRBV30 to TRBJ2-5, with TRBD2 matching over 7 bases. The CDR3 has 14 amino acids. After removal of 3 bases from V and 7 bases from J, the junction contained 11 bases not matched to a gene. Germline CDR1 and CDR2: GTSNPN and SVGIG (reference sequence). The CDR3 protein is CAWRTSASSGTQYF. The CDR3 DNA follows: TGTGCCTGGAGAACTAGCGCTTCATCCGGGACCCAGTACTTC.

This clonotype was observed a handful of times. This sequence may be a read error, since a much larger clone differs from it by one base. The chain employs TRBV12-3 or TRBV12-4 and TRBJ2-7; 7 bases agree with TRBD2. This CDR3 contains 15 residues. The CDR3 nucleotides are TGTGCCGGCAGTTTCCCAGCTAGCGGATCCTACGAGCAGTACTTC. Protein sequence: CAGSFPASGSYEQYF.

About this clonotype: With a much larger clone just one base away, this may be a read error. This chain uses TRBV5-4 with TRBJ1-1; D is undetermined. Germline V gene data show CDR1 as SGHNT and CDR2 as YYREEE (reference sequence). Trimming pared 3 bases from V and 6 bases from J, leaving 9 bases between. The CDR3 is made up of 12 amino acids. This CDR3 is CASSSLTAEAFF. CDR3 in DNA: TGTGCCAGCAGCTCCCTGACGGCTGAAGCTTTCTTT.

Of note for this clonotype: Germline is not matched at one junction end, which may reflect a read error. CDR3 region: CASSLEVAGYSYNKQFF. The CDR3 DNA reads TGTGCCAGCAGCTTAGAGGTAGCGGGATACTCCTACAATAAGCAGTTCTTT. This chain uses TRBV11-2 with TRBJ2-1; TRBD2 agrees at 8 bases. This CDR3 is built from 17 residues. Germline CDR1 reads SGHAT; CDR2 reads FQNNGV.

As regards this clonotype: One end of the junction fails to match germline, which may point to a read error. The CDR3 region is CASSGQSGANILTF. CDR3 in DNA: TGTGCCAGCAGTGGACAGAGTGGGGCCAACATCCTGACTTTC. This chain joins TRBV6-2 or TRBV6-3 and TRBJ2-6; tentatively, D is TRBD1 (6 bases). This CDR3 has 14 amino acids. Germline lookup yields CDR1 MNHEY and CDR2 SVGEGT.

There are a few counts of this clonotype. CDR3 sequence reads: CASSGRAFF. In DNA, the CDR3 is TGTGCCAGCAGTGGCCGCGCTTTCTTC. The J gene is TRBJ2-1, the V gene TRBV2; no firm D call. The V gene's germline CDR1 is SNHLY and CDR2 FYNNEI. The ends were cut back, 4 bases at V and 16 bases at J, with 8 bases in the middle. The CDR3 length is 9 residues.

The genes are TRBV28 and TRBJ1-4; D unresolved. The CDR3 has 16 residues. Germline values: CDR1 MDHEN, CDR2 SYDVKM. V dropped 3 bases and J dropped 5 bases, with 16 bases sitting between them. Here the CDR3 reads CASSFPLYHNNEKLFF. The CDR3, as DNA: TGTGCCAGCAGTTTCCCTCTGTATCATAACAATGAAAAACTGTTTTTT.

With regard to this clonotype: Mismatch with germline at one junction end may stem from a read error. The genes are TRBV5-1 and TRBJ2-7; 8 bases map to TRBD2. Looked up from germline, CDR1 is SGHRS and CDR2 is YFSETQ. The CDR3 contains 15 residues. CDR3 sequence reads: CASGLGRGRRDEQYF. Here the CDR3 DNA reads TGCGCCAGCGGCTTGGGTCGCGGGAGGCGGGACGAGCAGTACTTC.

The rearrangement joins TRBV4-1 to TRBJ1-4; D is perhaps TRBD1 (5 bases). The V end was cut by 0 bases, the J end by 10 bases, with 24 bases between. The germline CDR1 and CDR2 sequences are MGHRA and YSYEKL. CDR3 length: 18 amino acids. The CDR3 nucleotides are TGCGCCAGCAGCCAAGAAGAGGGGAGCGGGGATCGGCAAGGAAAACTGTTTTTT. Translated, it gives CASSQEEGSGDRQGKLFF.

This clonotype showed up just once. A much larger clone sits a single nucleotide away, making a read error possible. V usage is TRBV4-1 and J usage is TRBJ2-3; the D is unclear. Germline values: CDR1 MGHRA, CDR2 YSYEKL. The CDR3 totals 14 residues. Written as DNA, the CDR3 is TGCGTCAGCAACGTAGGAATGCCTTCAGATACGCAGTATTTT. Translation gives CVSNVGMPSDTQYF.